This entry lists 9 T cell receptor beta chains sequenced from one sample in a study of T cells in Graves' hyperthyroidism and ophthalmopathy. Using RNA transcripts as the source, TCR beta CDR3 regions were amplified. In the first-round RT-PCR of the TCR CDR3, the HTBI primer set was used. Each CDR3 protein is one row after TCRdb ran MiXCR on the multiplex PCR reads. This table holds a few hundred thousand distinct CDR3 sequences, about a sixth found once. The sequenced material came from blood. The receptor source for this set is a woman younger than 30 with Graves' hyperthyroidism.

The chain joins TRBV7-2 to TRBJ2-5, with 7 bases lining up with TRBD1. The V gene's germline CDR1 is SGHTA and CDR2 FQGNSA. This CDR3 is built from 14 residues. V dropped 7 bases and J dropped 4; count of bases not matched to a gene: 9. The CDR3 sequence is CASNPLPGGETQYF. DNA for the CDR3: TGTGCCAGCAACCCTCTCCCAGGGGGAGAGACCCAGTACTTC.

This clonotype has ten or more counts. The chain combines TRBV20-1 with TRBJ2-5; unclear D gene. This CDR3 has 15 amino acids. The ends were cut back, 0 bases at V and 3 bases at J, with 14 bases in the middle. Per the germline V gene, CDR1 is DFQATT and CDR2 is SNEGSKA (reference sequence). The CDR3 loop reads CSAREWWPVKETQYF. CDR3 coding DNA: TGCAGTGCTAGAGAGTGGTGGCCAGTTAAAGAGACCCAGTACTTC.

This clonotype was observed at least ten times. The chain couples TRBV12-3 or TRBV12-4 to TRBJ1-1, with a possible D match to TRBD1 (5 bases). This CDR3 contains 15 residues. V was cut by 5 bases and J by 5 bases, with 18 bases left in between. The CDR3 DNA reads as TGTGCCAGCAGTCCCGAAAGGGGTTTGGGGACTGAAGCTTTCTTT. This translates into CASSPERGLGTEAFF.

This chain uses TRBV20-1 with TRBJ1-2; maybe TRBD1 (6 bases). The CDR3 runs 16 residues. The V end was cut by 2 bases, the J end by 0 bases, with 16 bases between. The V gene's germline CDR1 is DFQATT and CDR2 SNEGSKA (reference sequence). CDR3 nucleotide sequence: TGCAGTGCTAGAAACCCCAGGACAGCATCTAACTATGGCTACACCTTC. It yields the protein CSARNPRTASNYGYTF.

This clonotype was recorded many times. The J gene is TRBJ1-1, the V gene TRBV29-1; TRBD1 matches at 7 bases. The CDR3 covers 13 residues. Unmatched junction bases numbered 4, after V lost 6 bases and J lost 0 bases. Germline CDR1 is SQVTM and CDR2 is ANQGSEA. The CDR3 bases are TGCAGCGTGAGGGACAGAGTGAACACTGAAGCTTTCTTT. Translating it yields CSVRDRVNTEAFF.

This clonotype was counted many times. The chain carries TRBV2 and TRBJ1-2; D possibly corresponds to TRBD1 (5 bases). The CDR3 spans 14 residues. V lost 4 bases to trimming and J lost 2 bases, with 11 bases between them. Germline assignment: CDR1 SNHLY and CDR2 FYNNEI. CDR3: CASSVGLGNYGYTF. As DNA, the CDR3 is TGTGCCAGCAGTGTGGGACTTGGGAACTATGGCTACACCTTC.

This clonotype showed up many times. The rearrangement uses TRBV2 and TRBJ2-3, with D possibly TRBD1 on 6 matching bases. The CDR3 covers 14 residues. Germline CDR1 and CDR2: SNHLY and FYNNEI. Trimming left V 6 bases short and J 2 bases short, with 12 bases between. CDR3 residues: CASSEGEPTDTQYF. The CDR3 coding sequence is TGTGCCAGCAGCGAGGGGGAGCCCACAGATACGCAGTATTTT.

At least ten counts were recorded for this clonotype. The J gene is TRBJ2-7, the V gene TRBV11-2; D is possibly TRBD2 (6 bases). In germline, CDR1 is SGHAT, CDR2 FQNNGV. V lost 5 bases and J lost 6, with 20 bases in between. The CDR3 sequence is 15 residues long. The CDR3 nucleotides read TGTGCCAGCAGCCGGGGAGGCAGCGCCGCGCGCGAGCAGTACTTC. Its protein is CASSRGGSAAREQYF.

The DNA of the CDR3 is TGCAGTGCTATACCCAGCGGGAGAGAGACCCAGTACTTC. It translates to CSAIPSGRETQYF. The chain couples TRBV20-1 to TRBJ2-5; 8 bases line up with TRBD2. Trimming removed 4 bases from V and 4 bases from J; junction bases left unmatched: 5. Germline lookup yields CDR1 DFQATT and CDR2 SNEGSKA (reference sequence). This CDR3 region has 13 residues.